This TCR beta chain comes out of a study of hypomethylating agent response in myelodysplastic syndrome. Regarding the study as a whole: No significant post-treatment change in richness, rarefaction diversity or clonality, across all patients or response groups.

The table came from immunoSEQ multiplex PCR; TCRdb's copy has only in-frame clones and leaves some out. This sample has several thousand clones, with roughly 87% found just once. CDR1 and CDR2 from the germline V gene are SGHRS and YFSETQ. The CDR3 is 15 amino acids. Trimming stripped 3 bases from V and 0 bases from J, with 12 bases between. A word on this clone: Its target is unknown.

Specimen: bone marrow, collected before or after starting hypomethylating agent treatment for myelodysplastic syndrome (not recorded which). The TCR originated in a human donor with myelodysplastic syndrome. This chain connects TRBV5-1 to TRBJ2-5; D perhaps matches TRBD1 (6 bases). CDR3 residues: CASSWDTGYQETQYF. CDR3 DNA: TGCGCCAGCAGCTGGGACACGGGGTACCAAGAGACCCAGTACTTC.